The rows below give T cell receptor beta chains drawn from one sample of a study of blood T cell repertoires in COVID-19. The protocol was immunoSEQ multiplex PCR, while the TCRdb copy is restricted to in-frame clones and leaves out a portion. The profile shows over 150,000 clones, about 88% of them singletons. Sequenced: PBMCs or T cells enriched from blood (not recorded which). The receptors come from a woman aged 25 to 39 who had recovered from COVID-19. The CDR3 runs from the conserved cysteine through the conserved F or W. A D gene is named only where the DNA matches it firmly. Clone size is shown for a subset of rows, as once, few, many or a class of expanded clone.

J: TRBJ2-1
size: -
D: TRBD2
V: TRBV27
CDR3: CASWGGLAGYNEQFF
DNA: TGTGCCAGCTGGGGGGGACTAGCGGGCTACAATGAGCAGTTCTTC

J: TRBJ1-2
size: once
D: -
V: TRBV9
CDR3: CASSVGVYGQNYGYTF
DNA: TGTGCCAGCAGCGTAGGAGTATATGGGCAGAACTATGGCTACACCTTC

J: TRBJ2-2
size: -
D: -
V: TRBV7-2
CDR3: CASSLGQGTGELFF
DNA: TGTGCCAGCAGCTTGGGTCAGGGAACCGGGGAGCTGTTTTTT

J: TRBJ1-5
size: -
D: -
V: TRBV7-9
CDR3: CASSRTGRGADQPQHF
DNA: TGTGCCAGCAGCCGCACGGGGAGGGGAGCCGATCAGCCCCAGCATTTT

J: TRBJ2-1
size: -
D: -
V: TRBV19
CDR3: CASSINPFPRGYNEQFF
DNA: TGTGCCAGTAGTATAAATCCCTTCCCTCGCGGCTACAATGAGCAGTTCTTC

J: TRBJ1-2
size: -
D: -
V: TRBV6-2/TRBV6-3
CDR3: CASSREGHLNYGYTF
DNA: TGTGCCAGCAGCAGGGAGGGACATCTAAACTATGGCTACACCTTC

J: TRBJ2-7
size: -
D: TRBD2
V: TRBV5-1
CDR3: CASDSNGGSVGEQYF
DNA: TGCGCCAGCGATTCAAACGGGGGGTCGGTTGGCGAGCAGTACTTC

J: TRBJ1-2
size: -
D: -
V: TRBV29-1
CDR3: CSVVIAGDYGYTF
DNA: TGCAGCGTTGTAATCGCAGGGGACTATGGCTACACCTTC

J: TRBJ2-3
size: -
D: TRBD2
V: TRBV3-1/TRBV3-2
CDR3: CASSQGASGRLGTQYF
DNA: TGTGCCAGCAGCCAAGGGGCTAGCGGGAGGTTAGGTACGCAGTATTTT

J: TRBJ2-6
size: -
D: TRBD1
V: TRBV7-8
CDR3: CASSWDRASGANVLTF
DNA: TGTGCCAGCAGTTGGGACAGGGCCTCTGGGGCCAACGTCCTGACTTTC

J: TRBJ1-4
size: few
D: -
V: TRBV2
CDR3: CASTQQGWEKLFF
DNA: TGTGCCAGCACTCAACAGGGTTGGGAAAAACTGTTTTTT

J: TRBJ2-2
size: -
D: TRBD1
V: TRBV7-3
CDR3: CASSRQGERSGELFF
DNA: TGTGCCAGCAGTAGACAGGGGGAAAGGTCCGGGGAGCTGTTTTTT

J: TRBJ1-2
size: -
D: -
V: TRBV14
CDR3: CASSQNLNYGYTF
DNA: TGTGCCAGCAGCCAAAATTTAAACTATGGCTACACCTTC

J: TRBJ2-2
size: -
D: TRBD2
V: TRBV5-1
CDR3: CASSWLGTSGEANTGELFF
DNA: TGCGCCAGCAGCTGGTTAGGGACTAGCGGGGAAGCGAACACCGGGGAGCTGTTTTTT

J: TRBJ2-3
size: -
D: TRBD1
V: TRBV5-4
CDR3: CASKGQGLHPVDGDTQYF
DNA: TGTGCCTCCAAGGGACAGGGTTTACACCCGGTGGATGGAGATACGCAGTATTTT

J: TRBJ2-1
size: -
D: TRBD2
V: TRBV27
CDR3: CASSSEASGSDEQFF
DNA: TGTGCCAGCAGTTCCGAGGCTAGCGGGAGCGATGAGCAGTTCTTC

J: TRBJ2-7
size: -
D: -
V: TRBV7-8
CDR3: CASSSTDSSYEQYF
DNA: TGTGCCAGCAGCTCCACGGACAGCTCCTACGAGCAGTACTTC

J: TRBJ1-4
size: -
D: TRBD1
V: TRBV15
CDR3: CATSRRQGSNEKLFF
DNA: TGTGCCACCAGCAGGAGACAGGGTTCTAATGAAAAACTGTTTTTT

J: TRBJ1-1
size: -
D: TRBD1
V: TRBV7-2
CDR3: CASSHTGGAEAFF
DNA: TGTGCCAGCAGTCATACAGGGGGCGCTGAAGCTTTCTTT

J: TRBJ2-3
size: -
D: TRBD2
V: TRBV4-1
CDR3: CASSQVAGGPTDTQYF
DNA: TGCGCCAGCAGCCAAGTAGCGGGAGGGCCGACAGATACGCAGTATTTT

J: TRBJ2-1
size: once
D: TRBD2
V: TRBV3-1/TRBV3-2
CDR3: CASSQGGLAGYNEQFF
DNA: TGTGCCAGCAGCCAAGGCGGGCTAGCGGGTTACAATGAGCAGTTCTTC

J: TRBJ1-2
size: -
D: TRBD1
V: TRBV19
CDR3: CASSTGQGHHGYTF
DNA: TGTGCCAGTAGTACGGGACAGGGGCACCATGGCTACACCTTC

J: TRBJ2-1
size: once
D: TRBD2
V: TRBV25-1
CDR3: CASSSSGVRQEQFF
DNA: TGTGCCAGCAGTTCGAGCGGGGTTAGGCAGGAGCAGTTCTTC